The rows below give T cell receptor beta chains drawn from one sample of a study of post-analysis software for immune sequencing data. TCRdb reprocessed the PCR reads via MiXCR and lists one record per CDR3 protein. Here the sample spans 750,000 to 950,000 distinct CDR3 sequences, around 45% being singletons. Sequenced: blood. These receptors were collected from a girl between 10 and 17 years old with multiple sclerosis. The CDR3 runs from the conserved cysteine through the conserved F or W. A D gene is named only where the DNA matches it firmly. Rows may omit the clone size; those that give it use once, few, many or a size class.

cdr3_aa | cdr3_nt | d_call | clone_size | j_call | v_call
CASSQDYGRQETQYF | TGCGCCAGCAGCCAAGATTACGGCAGGCAAGAGACCCAGTACTTC | NA | few | TRBJ2-5 | TRBV4-3
CASSPRGLRDNEQFF | TGTGCCAGCAGCCCCAGGGGGCTAAGGGACAATGAGCAGTTCTTC | TRBD1 | few | TRBJ2-1 | TRBV12-3/TRBV12-4
CASSPNLGRGAGEQYF | TGTGCCAGCAGCCCGAACTTGGGGCGGGGGGCGGGCGAGCAGTACTTC | TRBD2 | NA | TRBJ2-7 | TRBV7-2
CSVQAFGTSTDTQYF | TGCAGCGTTCAGGCTTTCGGGACGAGCACAGATACGCAGTATTTT | NA | NA | TRBJ2-3 | TRBV29-1
CSAQTEYGYTF | TGCAGTGCCCAGACAGAGTATGGCTACACCTTC | NA | few | TRBJ1-2 | TRBV20-1
CASKDGRNQPQHF | TGTGCCAGCAAGGACGGTCGCAATCAGCCCCAGCATTTT | NA | NA | TRBJ1-5 | TRBV9
CASTEYGTLNQPQHF | TGTGCCAGCACAGAATACGGGACACTCAATCAGCCCCAGCATTTT | NA | NA | TRBJ1-5 | TRBV6-2/TRBV6-3
CAISELAGPPGQPQHF | TGTGCCATCAGTGAATTGGCTGGCCCCCCAGGGCAGCCCCAGCATTTT | NA | few | TRBJ1-5 | TRBV10-3
CATSDSDSASNGYTF | TGTGCCACCAGTGATTCGGACAGTGCCTCGAATGGCTACACCTTC | NA | few | TRBJ1-2 | TRBV24-1
CASRSGTGADSNYGYTF | TGTGCCAGTAGATCCGGGACGGGGGCTGATTCGAACTATGGCTACACCTTC | NA | few | TRBJ1-2 | TRBV28
CSASPITRERYF | TGCAGTGCTTCCCCGATAACGAGAGAGCGGTACTTC | NA | NA | TRBJ2-5 | TRBV20-1
CASSLGATSSNEQFF | TGTGCCAGCAGCCTGGGCGCGACTAGCAGCAATGAGCAGTTCTTC | TRBD2 | few | TRBJ2-1 | TRBV7-3
CASSRDRGPTTEAFF | TGTGCCAGCAGTAGGGACAGGGGGCCTACCACTGAAGCTTTCTTT | TRBD1 | NA | TRBJ1-1 | TRBV12-3/TRBV12-4
CASSHTIAGVSVFEQFF | TGTGCCAGCAGTCACACTATAGCGGGAGTGAGCGTCTTCGAGCAGTTCTTC | TRBD2 | NA | TRBJ2-1 | TRBV12-3/TRBV12-4
CASSEGRFGIGEQFF | TGTGCCAGCAGTGAAGGGCGGTTTGGCATAGGAGAGCAGTTCTTC | NA | few | TRBJ2-1 | TRBV6-1
CASSPTQGAGYGYTF | TGTGCCAGCAGTCCCACACAGGGGGCGGGCTATGGCTACACCTTC | TRBD1 | NA | TRBJ1-2 | TRBV27
CSARDGSGQGSYEQYF | TGCAGTGCTAGAGATGGTTCGGGGCAGGGTTCCTACGAGCAGTACTTC | NA | NA | TRBJ2-7 | TRBV20-1
CASSGGDSREQFF | TGTGCCAGCAGTGGGGGGGACTCCCGGGAGCAGTTCTTC | TRBD2 | NA | TRBJ2-1 | TRBV6-5
CASSSQLWTLAGLDSTEAFF | TGCGCCAGCAGCTCCCAACTTTGGACGTTGGCTGGTTTAGATAGCACTGAAGCTTTCTTT | NA | NA | TRBJ1-1 | TRBV5-1
CSVEDGSTDTQYF | TGCAGCGTTGAGGACGGGAGCACAGATACGCAGTATTTT | NA | many | TRBJ2-3 | TRBV29-1
CASGPGSLWNEQFF | TGTGCCAGCGGACCGGGCAGTTTGTGGAATGAGCAGTTCTTC | NA | NA | TRBJ2-1 | TRBV9
CASSQEVVAASYEQYF | TGTGCCAGCAGCCAAGAGGTAGTAGCGGCTTCCTACGAGCAGTACTTC | NA | few | TRBJ2-7 | TRBV4-2
CATSPRQGSYNEQFF | TGTGCCACCAGCCCCCGGCAGGGAAGCTACAATGAGCAGTTCTTC | NA | once | TRBJ2-1 | TRBV15
CASIPHRGKASTDAQYF | TGTGCCAGCATTCCTCACCGGGGGAAGGCTAGCACAGATGCGCAATATTTT | NA | NA | TRBJ2-3 | TRBV12-3/TRBV12-4
CASSDYPGSYNEQFF | TGTGCCAGCAGTGACTACCCCGGCTCCTACAATGAGCAGTTCTTC | NA | NA | TRBJ2-1 | TRBV6-1
CASSLEGSRTDTQYF | TGCGCCAGCAGCTTGGAGGGCAGTCGCACAGATACGCAGTATTTT | NA | few | TRBJ2-3 | TRBV5-1
CASTAGGGSSYEQYF | TGTGCCAGCACCGCCGGTGGCGGGAGCTCCTACGAGCAGTACTTC | TRBD2 | NA | TRBJ2-7 | TRBV7-9
CASSVGGRQGARTDTQYF | TGTGCCAGCAGCGTAGGGGGACGACAGGGGGCGAGAACAGATACGCAGTATTTT | TRBD1 | NA | TRBJ2-3 | TRBV9
CASSQEETSNYNEQFF | TGCGCCAGCAGCCAAGAGGAAACTAGCAATTACAATGAGCAGTTCTTC | NA | NA | TRBJ2-1 | TRBV4-1
CASSISGRDTQYF | TGTGCCAGCAGTATAAGCGGGAGGGATACGCAGTATTTT | TRBD2 | NA | TRBJ2-3 | TRBV25-1
CAIRRGLAEQETQYF | TGTGCCATCAGGAGGGGGCTAGCGGAACAAGAGACCCAGTACTTC | NA | few | TRBJ2-5 | TRBV10-3
CASSNRDSQETQYF | TGTGCCAGCTCAAACCGGGACAGCCAAGAGACCCAGTACTTC | TRBD1 | few | TRBJ2-5 | TRBV18
CATSRGPGTGQNIQYF | TGTGCCACCAGCAGAGGGCCCGGGACAGGCCAAAACATTCAGTACTTC | TRBD1 | NA | TRBJ2-4 | TRBV15